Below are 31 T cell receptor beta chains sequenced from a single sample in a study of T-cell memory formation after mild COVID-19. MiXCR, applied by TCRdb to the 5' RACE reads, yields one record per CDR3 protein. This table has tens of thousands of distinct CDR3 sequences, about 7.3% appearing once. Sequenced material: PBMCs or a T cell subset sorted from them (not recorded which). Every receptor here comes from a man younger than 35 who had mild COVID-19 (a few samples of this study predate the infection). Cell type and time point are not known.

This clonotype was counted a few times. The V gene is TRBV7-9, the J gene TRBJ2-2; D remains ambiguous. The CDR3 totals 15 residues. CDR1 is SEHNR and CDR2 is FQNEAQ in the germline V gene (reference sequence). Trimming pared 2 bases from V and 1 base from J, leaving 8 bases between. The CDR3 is CASSLTSGNTGELFF. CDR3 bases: TGTGCCAGCAGCTTAACCTCAGGGAACACCGGGGAGCTGTTTTTT.

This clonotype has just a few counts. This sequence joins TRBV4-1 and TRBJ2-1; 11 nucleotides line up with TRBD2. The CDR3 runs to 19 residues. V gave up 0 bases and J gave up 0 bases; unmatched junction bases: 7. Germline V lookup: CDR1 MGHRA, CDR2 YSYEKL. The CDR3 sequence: CASSQESSGGQSSYNEQFF. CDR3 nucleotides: TGCGCCAGCAGCCAAGAGTCTAGCGGGGGGCAAAGCTCCTACAATGAGCAGTTCTTC.

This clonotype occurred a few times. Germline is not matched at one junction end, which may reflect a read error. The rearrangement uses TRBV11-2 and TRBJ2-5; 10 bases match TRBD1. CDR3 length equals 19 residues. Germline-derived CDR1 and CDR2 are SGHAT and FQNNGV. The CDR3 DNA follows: TGTGCCAGCAGCTTAAGAGAAGGGACAGGGGAAAGACGAAAACCCAGGGAGGACTTC. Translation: CASSLREGTGERRKPREDF.

The CDR3 sequence is CASSPRAGANVLTF. The CDR3 DNA reads as TGTGCCAGCAGCCCCCGGGCTGGGGCCAACGTCCTGACTTTC. The J gene is TRBJ2-6, the V gene TRBV4-2; D gene unclear. The V gene lost 4 bases and the J gene lost 2 bases, with 6 bases spanning the gap. Germline assignment: CDR1 LGHNA and CDR2 YNFKEQ. CDR3 length: 14 amino acids.

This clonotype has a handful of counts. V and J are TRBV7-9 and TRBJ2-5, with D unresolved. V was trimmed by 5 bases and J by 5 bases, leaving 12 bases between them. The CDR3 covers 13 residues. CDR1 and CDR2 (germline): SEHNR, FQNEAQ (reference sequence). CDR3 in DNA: TGTGCCAGCAGCCGCGGCGTGGGGGAGACCCAGTACTTC. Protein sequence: CASSRGVGETQYF.

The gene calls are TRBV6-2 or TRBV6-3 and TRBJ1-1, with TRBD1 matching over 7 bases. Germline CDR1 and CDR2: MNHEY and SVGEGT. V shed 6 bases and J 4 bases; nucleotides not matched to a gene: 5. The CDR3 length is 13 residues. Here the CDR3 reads CASSRQGVTEAFF. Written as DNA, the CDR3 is TGTGCCAGCAGCCGCCAGGGGGTCACTGAAGCTTTCTTT.

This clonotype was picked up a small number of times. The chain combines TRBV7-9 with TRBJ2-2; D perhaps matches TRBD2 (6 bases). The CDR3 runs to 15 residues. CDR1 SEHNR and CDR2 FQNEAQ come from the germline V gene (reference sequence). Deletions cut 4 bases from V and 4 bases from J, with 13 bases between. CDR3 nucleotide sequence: TGTGCCAGCAGCTCGTCGACTAGGATCACCGGGGAGCTGTTTTTT. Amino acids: CASSSSTRITGELFF.

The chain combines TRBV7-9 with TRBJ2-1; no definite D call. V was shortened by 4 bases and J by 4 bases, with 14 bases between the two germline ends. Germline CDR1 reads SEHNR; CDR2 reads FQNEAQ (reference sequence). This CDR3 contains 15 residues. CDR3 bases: TGTGCCAGCAGCTCACAAACGGGCTCATACAATGAGCAGTTCTTC. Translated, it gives CASSSQTGSYNEQFF.

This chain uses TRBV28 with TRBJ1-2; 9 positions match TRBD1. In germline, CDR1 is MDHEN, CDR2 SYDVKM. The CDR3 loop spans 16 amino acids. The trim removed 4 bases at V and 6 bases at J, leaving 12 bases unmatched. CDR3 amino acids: CASSSSPGTGRDGYTF. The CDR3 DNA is TGTGCCAGCAGTTCAAGTCCCGGGACAGGGAGGGATGGCTACACCTTC.

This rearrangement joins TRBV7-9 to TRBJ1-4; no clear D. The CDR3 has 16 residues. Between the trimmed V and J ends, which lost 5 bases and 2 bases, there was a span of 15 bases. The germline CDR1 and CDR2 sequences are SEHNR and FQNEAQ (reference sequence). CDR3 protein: CASSPSGSRTNEKLFF. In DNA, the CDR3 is TGTGCCAGCAGCCCCTCTGGATCGAGGACTAATGAAAAACTGTTTTTT.

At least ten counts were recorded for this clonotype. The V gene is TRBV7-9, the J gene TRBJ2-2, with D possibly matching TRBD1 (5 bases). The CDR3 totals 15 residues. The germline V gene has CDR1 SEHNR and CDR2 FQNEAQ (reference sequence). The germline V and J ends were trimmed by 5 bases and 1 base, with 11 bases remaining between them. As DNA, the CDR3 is TGTGCCAGCAGCCCTAACACAGGGAACACCGGGGAGCTGTTTTTT. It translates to CASSPNTGNTGELFF.

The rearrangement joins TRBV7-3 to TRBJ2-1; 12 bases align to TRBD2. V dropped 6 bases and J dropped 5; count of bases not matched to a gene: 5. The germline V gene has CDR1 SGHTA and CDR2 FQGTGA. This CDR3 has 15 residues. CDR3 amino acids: CASRPTSGGNNEQFF. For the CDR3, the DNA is TGTGCCAGCAGACCTACTAGCGGGGGGAACAATGAGCAGTTCTTC.

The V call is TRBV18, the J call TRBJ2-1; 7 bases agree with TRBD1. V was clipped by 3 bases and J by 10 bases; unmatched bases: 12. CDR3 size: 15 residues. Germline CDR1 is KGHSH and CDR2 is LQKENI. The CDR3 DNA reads TGTGCCAGCTCACCTCGACAGGGTGGGGAACCCGAGCAGTTCTTC. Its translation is CASSPRQGGEPEQFF.

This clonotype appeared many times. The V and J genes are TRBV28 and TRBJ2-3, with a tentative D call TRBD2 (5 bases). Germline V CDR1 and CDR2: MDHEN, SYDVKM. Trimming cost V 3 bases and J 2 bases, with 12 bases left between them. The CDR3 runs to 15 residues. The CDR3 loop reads CASSFSRGATDTQYF. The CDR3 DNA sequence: TGTGCCAGCAGTTTTAGTCGGGGAGCCACAGATACGCAGTATTTT.

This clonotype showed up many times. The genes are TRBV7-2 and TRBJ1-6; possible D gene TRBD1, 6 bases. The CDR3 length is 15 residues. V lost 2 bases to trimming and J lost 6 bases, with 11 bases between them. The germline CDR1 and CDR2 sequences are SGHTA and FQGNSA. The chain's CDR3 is CASSLSGDGNSPLHF. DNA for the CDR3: TGTGCCAGCAGCTTATCAGGGGACGGTAATTCACCCCTCCACTTT. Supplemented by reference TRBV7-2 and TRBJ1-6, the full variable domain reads GAGVSQSPSNKVTEKGKDVELRCDPISGHTALYWYRQSLGQGLEFLIYFQGNSAPDKSGLPSDRFSAERTGGSVSTLTIQRTQQEDSAVYLCASSLSGDGNSPLHFGNGTRLTVT.

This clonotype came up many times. The CDR3 region is CSAPRKRGATDTQYF. In DNA form, the CDR3 reads TGCAGTGCTCCCCGGAAGCGGGGGGCCACAGATACGCAGTATTTT. The chain employs TRBV20-1 and TRBJ2-3; TRBD2 agrees at 9 bases. In germline, CDR1 is DFQATT, CDR2 SNEGSKA (reference sequence). The CDR3 runs 15 residues. V shed 5 bases, J shed 2 bases, and the junction held 8 bases outside the gene matches.

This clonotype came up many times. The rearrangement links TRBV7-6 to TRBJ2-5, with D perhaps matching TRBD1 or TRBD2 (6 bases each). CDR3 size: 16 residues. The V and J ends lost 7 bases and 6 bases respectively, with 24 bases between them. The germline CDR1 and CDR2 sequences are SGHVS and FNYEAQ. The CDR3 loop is CASTQAPRGHVKTQYF. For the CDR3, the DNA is TGTGCCAGCACCCAGGCCCCACGGGGGCATGTTAAGACCCAGTACTTC. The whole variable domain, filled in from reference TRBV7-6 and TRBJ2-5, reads GAGVSQSPRYKVTKRGQDVALRCDPISGHVSLYWYRQALGQGPEFLTYFNYEAQQDKSGLPNDRFSAERPEGSISTLTIQRTEQRDSAMYRCASTQAPRGHVKTQYFGPGTRLLVL.

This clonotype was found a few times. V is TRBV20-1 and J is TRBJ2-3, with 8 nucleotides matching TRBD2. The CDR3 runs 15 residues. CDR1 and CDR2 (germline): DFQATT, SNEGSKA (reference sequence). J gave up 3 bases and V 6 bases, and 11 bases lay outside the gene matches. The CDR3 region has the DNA TGCAGTGCCACGGGGGGGAGGGAAGAAACAGATACGCAGTATTTT. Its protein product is CSATGGREETDTQYF.

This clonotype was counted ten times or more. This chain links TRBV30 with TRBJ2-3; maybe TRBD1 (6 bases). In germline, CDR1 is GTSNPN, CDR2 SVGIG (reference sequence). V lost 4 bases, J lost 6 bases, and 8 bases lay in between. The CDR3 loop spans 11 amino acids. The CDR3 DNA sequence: TGTGCCTGGAACAGGGCGGATACGCAGTATTTT. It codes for CAWNRADTQYF.

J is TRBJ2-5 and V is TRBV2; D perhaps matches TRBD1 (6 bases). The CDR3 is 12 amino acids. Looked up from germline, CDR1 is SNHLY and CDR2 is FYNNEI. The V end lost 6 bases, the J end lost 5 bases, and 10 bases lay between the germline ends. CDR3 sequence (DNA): TGTGCCAGCAGGACCACAGGGGAGACCCAGTACTTC. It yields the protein CASRTTGETQYF.

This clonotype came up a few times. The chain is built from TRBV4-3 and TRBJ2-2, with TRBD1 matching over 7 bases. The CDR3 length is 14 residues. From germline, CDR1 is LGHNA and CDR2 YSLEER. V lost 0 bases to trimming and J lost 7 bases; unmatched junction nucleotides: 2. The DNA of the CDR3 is TGCGCCAGCAGCCAAGAGACAGGGCACGGGGAGCTGTTTTTT. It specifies CASSQETGHGELFF.

The DNA for the CDR3 is TGTGCCAGCAGTTACTCCGTCGGGGGACCGCTTTCACCCCTCCACTTT. Translated: CASSYSVGGPLSPLHF. The chain carries TRBV6-2 or TRBV6-3 and TRBJ1-6; perhaps TRBD1 as D (5 bases). Per the germline V gene, CDR1 is MNHEY and CDR2 is SVGEGT. Deletions cut 0 bases from V and 9 bases from J, with 15 bases between. The length of the CDR3 is 16 residues.

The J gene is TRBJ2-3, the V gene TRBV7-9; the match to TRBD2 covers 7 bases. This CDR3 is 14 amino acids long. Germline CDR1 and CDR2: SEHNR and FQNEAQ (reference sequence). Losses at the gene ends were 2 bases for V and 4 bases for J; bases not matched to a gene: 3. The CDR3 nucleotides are TGTGCCAGCAGCTTAAGCGGGGCGTCAGATACGCAGTATTTT. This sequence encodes CASSLSGASDTQYF.

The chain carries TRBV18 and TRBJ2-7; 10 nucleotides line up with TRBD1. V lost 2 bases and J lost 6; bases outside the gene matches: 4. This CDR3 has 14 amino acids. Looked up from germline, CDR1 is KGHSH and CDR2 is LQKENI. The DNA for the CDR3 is TGTGCCAGCTCACCAGGACAGGGGGTCAGCGAGCAGTACGTC. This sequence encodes CASSPGQGVSEQYV.

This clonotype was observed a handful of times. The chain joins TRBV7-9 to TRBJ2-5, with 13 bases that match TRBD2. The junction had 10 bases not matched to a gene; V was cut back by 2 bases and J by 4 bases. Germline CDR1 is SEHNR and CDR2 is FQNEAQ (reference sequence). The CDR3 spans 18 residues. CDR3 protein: CASSLPTTSGGLRETQYF. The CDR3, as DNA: TGTGCCAGCAGCTTACCAACGACTAGCGGGGGGCTGAGAGAGACCCAGTACTTC.

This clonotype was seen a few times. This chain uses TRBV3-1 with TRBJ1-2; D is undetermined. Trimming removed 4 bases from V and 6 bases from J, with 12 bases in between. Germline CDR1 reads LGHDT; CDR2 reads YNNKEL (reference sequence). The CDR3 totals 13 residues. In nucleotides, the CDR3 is TGTGCCAGCAGCCCGGCGGCGGGGAATGGCTACACCTTC. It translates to CASSPAAGNGYTF.

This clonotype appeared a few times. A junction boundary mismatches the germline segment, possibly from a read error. CDR3 residues: CASSMGDQGALVF. The DNA for the CDR3 is TGTGCCAGTAGTATGGGGGACCAGGGGGCCCTCGTCTTC. V gene TRBV19 combines with J gene TRBJ2-1, with 8 bases identical to TRBD1. This CDR3 spans 13 amino acids. CDR1 is LNHDA, CDR2 SQIVND, per germline (reference sequence).

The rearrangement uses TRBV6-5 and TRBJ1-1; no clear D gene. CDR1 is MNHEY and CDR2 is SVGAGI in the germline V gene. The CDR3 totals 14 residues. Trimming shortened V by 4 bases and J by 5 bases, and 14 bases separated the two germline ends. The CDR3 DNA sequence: TGTGCCAGCAGTTTAGGCCCGATTAGGACTGAAGCTTTCTTT. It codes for CASSLGPIRTEAFF.

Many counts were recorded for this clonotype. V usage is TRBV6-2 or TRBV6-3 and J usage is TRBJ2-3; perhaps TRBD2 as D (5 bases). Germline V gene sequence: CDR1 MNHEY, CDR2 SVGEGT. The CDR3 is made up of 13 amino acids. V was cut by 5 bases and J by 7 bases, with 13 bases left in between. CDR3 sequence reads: CASSPGMAYTQYF. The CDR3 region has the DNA TGTGCCAGCAGTCCGGGGATGGCATATACGCAGTATTTT.

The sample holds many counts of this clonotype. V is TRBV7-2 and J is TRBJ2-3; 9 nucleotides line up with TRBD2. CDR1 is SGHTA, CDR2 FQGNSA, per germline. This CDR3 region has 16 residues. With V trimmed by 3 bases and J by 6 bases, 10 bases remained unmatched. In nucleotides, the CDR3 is TGTGCCAGCAGCTTTGTCCCTCTAGCGGGGAGGGATACGCAGTATTTT. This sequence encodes CASSFVPLAGRDTQYF.

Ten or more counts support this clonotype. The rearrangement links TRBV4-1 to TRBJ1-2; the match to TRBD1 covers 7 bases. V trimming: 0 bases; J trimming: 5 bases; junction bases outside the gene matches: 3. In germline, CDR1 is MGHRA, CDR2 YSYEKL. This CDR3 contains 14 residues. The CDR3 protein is CASSQDGGQYGYTF. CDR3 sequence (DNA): TGCGCCAGCAGCCAAGACGGGGGACAGTATGGCTACACCTTC.